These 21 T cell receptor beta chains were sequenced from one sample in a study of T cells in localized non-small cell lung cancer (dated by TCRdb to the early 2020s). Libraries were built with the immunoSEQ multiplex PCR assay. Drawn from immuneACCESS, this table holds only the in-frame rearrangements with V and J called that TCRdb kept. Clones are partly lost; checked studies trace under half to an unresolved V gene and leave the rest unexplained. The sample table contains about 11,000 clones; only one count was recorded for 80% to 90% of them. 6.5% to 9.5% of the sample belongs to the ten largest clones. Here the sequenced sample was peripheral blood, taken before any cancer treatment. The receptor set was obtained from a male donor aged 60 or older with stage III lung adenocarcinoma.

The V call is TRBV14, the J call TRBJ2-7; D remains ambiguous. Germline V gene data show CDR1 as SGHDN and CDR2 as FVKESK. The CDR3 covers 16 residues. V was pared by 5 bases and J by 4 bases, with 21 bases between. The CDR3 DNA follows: TGTGCCAGCAGCGATTTGAGATCGGTTCAGTGGTACGAGCAGTACTTC. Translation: CASSDLRSVQWYEQYF. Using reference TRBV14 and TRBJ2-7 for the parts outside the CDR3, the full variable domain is EAGVTQFPSHSVIEKGQTVTLRCDPISGHDNLYWYRRVMGKEIKFLLHFVKESKQDESGMPNNRFLAERTGGTYSTLKVQPAELEDSGVYFCASSDLRSVQWYEQYFGPGTRLTVT.

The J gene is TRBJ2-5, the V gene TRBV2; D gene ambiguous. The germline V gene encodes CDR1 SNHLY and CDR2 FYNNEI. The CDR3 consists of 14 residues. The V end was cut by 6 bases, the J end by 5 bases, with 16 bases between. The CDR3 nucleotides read TGTGCCAGCAGCGCCTTTAGGTCCGAGGAGACCCAGTACTTC. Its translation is CASSAFRSEETQYF.

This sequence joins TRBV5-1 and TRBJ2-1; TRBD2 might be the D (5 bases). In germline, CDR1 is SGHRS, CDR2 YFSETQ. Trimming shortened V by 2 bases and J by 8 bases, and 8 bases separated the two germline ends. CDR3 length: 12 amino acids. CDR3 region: CASSFNGDEQFF. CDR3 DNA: TGCGCCAGCAGCTTCAACGGGGATGAGCAGTTCTTC.

This CDR3 reads CASSGQLNQPQHF. Here the CDR3 DNA reads TGTGCCAGTAGTGGACAGCTCAATCAGCCCCAGCATTTT. This chain joins TRBV19 and TRBJ1-5; D possibly corresponds to TRBD1 (6 bases). Trimming cost V 5 bases and J 3 bases, with 8 bases left between them. The CDR3 totals 13 residues. Germline V CDR1 and CDR2: LNHDA, SQIVND (reference sequence). The whole variable domain, remainder taken from reference TRBV19 and TRBJ1-5, is DGGITQSPKYLFRKEGQNVTLSCEQNLNHDAMYWYRQDPGQGLRLIYYSQIVNDFQKGDIAEGYSVSREKKESFPLTVTSAQKNPTAFYLCASSGQLNQPQHFGDGTRLSIL.

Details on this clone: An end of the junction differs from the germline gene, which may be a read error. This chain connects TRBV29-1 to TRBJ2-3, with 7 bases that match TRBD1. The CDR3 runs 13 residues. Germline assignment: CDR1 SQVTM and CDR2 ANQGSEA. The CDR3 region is CSGEQGRADTQYF. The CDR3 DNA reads TGCAGCGGTGAACAGGGGCGGGCAGATACGCAGTATTTT.

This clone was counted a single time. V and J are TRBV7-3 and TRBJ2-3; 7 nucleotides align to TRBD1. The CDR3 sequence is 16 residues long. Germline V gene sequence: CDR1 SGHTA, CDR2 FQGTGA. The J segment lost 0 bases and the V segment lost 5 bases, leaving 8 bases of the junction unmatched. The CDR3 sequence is CASSAQGGPSTDTQYF. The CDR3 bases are TGTGCCAGCAGCGCCCAAGGGGGCCCCAGCACAGATACGCAGTATTTT.

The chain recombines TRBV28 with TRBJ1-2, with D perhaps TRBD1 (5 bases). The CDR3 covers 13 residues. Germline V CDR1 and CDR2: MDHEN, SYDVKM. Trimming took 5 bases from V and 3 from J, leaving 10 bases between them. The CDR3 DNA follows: TGTGCCAGCAGTGACGGACATGACTATGGCTACACCTTC. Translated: CASSDGHDYGYTF.

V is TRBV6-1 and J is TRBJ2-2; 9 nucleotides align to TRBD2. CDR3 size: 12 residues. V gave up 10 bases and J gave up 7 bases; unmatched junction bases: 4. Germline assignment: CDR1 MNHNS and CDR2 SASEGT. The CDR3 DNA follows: TGTGCCATCCTAGCGGGACACGGGGAGCTGTTTTTT. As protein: CAILAGHGELFF.

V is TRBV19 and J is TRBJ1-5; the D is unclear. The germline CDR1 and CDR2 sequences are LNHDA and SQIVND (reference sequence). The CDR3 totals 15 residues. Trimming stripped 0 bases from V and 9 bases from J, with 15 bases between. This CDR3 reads CASSIDEGLARPQHF. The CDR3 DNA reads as TGTGCCAGTAGTATAGATGAAGGGCTAGCGAGGCCCCAGCATTTT.

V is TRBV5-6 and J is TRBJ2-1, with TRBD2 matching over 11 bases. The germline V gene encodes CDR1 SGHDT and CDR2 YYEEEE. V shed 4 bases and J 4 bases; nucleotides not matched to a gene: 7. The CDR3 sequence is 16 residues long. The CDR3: CASSPVAGGGYNEQFF. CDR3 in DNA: TGTGCCAGCAGCCCTGTAGCGGGAGGGGGGTACAATGAGCAGTTCTTC.

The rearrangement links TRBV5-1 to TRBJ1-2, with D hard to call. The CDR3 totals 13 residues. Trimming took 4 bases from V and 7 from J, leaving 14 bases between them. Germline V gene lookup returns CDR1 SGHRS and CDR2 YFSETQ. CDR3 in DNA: TGCGCCAGCAGCCGCAGTGATGGTACTGGCTACACCTTC. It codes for CASSRSDGTGYTF.

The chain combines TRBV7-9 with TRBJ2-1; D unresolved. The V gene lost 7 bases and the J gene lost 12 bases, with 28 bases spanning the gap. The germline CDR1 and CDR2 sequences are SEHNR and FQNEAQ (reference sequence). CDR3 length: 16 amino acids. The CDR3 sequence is CASTPRNNMLIGVQFF. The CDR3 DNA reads TGTGCCAGCACCCCCCGAAACAATATGTTGATTGGGGTGCAGTTCTTC.

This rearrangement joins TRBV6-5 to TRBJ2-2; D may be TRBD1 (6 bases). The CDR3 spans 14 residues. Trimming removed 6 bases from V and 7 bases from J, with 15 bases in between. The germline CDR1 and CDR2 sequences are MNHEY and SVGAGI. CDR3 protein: CASRVGEGGGELFF. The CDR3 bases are TGTGCCAGCAGGGTGGGGGAAGGGGGCGGGGAGCTGTTTTTT.

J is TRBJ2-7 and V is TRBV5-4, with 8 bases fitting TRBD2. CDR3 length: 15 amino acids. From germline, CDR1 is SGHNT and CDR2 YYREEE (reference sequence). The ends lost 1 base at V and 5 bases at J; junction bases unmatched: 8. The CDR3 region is CASSLPGIAGHEQYF. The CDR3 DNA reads TGTGCCAGCAGCTTGCCCGGGATAGCGGGACACGAGCAGTACTTC.

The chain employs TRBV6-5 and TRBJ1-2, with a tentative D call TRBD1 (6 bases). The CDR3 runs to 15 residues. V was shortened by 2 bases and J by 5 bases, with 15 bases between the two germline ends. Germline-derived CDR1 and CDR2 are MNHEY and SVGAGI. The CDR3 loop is CASSYKRGARYGYTF. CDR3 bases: TGTGCCAGCAGTTACAAACGGGGGGCGAGGTATGGCTACACCTTC.

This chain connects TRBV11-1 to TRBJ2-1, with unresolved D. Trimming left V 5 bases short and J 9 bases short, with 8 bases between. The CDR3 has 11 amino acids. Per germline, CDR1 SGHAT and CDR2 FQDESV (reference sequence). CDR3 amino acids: CASSHQTEQFF. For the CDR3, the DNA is TGTGCCAGCAGCCATCAGACTGAGCAGTTCTTC.

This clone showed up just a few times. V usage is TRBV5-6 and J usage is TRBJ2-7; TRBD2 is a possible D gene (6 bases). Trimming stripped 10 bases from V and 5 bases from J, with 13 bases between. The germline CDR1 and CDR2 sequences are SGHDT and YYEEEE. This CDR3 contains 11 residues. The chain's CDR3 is CASSEANEQYF. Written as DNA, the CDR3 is TGTGCCTCTAGCGAGGCCAACGAGCAGTACTTC.

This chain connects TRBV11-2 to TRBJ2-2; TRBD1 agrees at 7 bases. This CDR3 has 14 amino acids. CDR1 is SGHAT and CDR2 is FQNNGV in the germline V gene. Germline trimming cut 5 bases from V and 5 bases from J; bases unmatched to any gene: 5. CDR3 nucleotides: TGTGCCAGCAGCCCCGACAGGGTTACCGGGGAGCTGTTTTTT. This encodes CASSPDRVTGELFF.

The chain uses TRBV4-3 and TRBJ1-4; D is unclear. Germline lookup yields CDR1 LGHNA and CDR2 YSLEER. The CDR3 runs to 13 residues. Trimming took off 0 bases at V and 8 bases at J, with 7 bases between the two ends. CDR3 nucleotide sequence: TGCGCCAGCAGCCAAGAAGGGCAGGAAAAACTGTTTTTT. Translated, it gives CASSQEGQEKLFF.

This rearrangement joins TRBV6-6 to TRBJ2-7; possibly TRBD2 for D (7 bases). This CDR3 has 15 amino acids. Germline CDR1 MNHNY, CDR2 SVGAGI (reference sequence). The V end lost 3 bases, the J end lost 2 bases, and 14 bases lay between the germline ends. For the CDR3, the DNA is TGTGCCAGCAGTTATCGGGGGGCTGAGGCCTACGAGCAGTACTTC. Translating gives CASSYRGAEAYEQYF.

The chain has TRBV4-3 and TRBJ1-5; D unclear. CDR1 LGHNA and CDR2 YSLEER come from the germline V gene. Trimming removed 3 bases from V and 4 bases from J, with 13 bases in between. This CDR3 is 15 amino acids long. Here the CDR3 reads CASSQLFKANQPQHF. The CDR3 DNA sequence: TGCGCCAGCAGCCAGCTCTTTAAGGCGAATCAGCCCCAGCATTTT.